This T cell receptor (beta chain) appears in the sequencing data of a study of shared clonotypes between healthy human individuals (dated by TCRdb to the early 2020s). Regarding the complete study: The cohort included a few men and a couple of women between 18 and 49 years of age. Per donor, three plates each were used for CD4 naive and CD4 memory, two for CD8 naive, and one for CD8 memory. To estimate repertoire size and how much clonotype sharing occurs between individuals, the study deeply sequenced the blood TCR repertoires of 5 or 6 healthy adults. To increase sequencing depth and limit assay-specific biases, TCR repertoire library preparation and sequencing were carried out by different laboratories using diverse techniques. Per donor, leukapheresis produced somewhere between about 0.9 and 9.5 billion PBMCs.

Concerning this clone: Its antigen is currently not known. There are no base qualities to consult, and no much larger clone falls within one base.

Using the deep immunoSEQ assay, TCR CDR3 regions were amplified from genomic DNA by multiplex PCR. Genomic DNA extracted from each cell subset was distributed evenly over all wells of several immunoSEQ 96-well plates, and each plate served as one replicate. Each replicate PCR for sorted subsets received approximately 220 ng genomic DNA, equal to roughly 30,000 T cell genomes. Purified libraries were measured with a Qubit 3.0 fluorometer, size-checked on a Bioanalyzer 2100, and measured again with the KAPA Library Quantification kit. A separate single-read 150-cycle Illumina NextSeq 550 flow cell was used to sequence each immunoSEQ 96-well plate. Concerning the study's data processing: The immunoSEQ output contained only junctional sequences without quality scores, so filtering could not match that applied to full-length reads. To assign V/J genes and CDR3, sequences were annotated against IMGT germline references using PyIR, a Python wrapper for IgBLAST v1.9. Reads with weak V/J assignments (E-value above 1e-6), missing CDR3, stop codons, out-of-frame junctions, or ambiguous translated residues were removed. V3J clonotypes were defined as sequences sharing the same inferred V gene, J gene, and CDR3 amino acid sequence. To compute the percentage overlap between repertoires, the number of shared unique clonotypes was divided by the size of the smaller repertoire. Three approaches were used to assess repertoire richness: RTK rarefaction, the Chao1 estimator, and Recon v2.1 estimates of unobserved clonotypes. Generation probabilities for all TCRbeta clonotypes obtained by the gDNA method from a handful of donors were computed using OLGA. Entries here come from immuneACCESS through TCRdb and include only in-frame sequences with V and J called. Some clones fail to appear in such tables; in the studies checked, an unresolved V gene covers under half of the shortfall, and the cause of the remainder is unknown. V and J calls plus clone size are reproduced from that table; the DNA served to infer D and trimming. The sample yields around 940,000 clones; around 80% were counted once. About 1.5% of the sample goes to the ten largest clones.

The germline V gene sets CDR1 to SGHRS and CDR2 to YFSETQ. The germline ends are 15 bases apart after V is trimmed by 4 bases and J by 5 bases. The CDR3 sequence holds 15 residues, the cysteine and phenylalanine included. Just the 45-base CDR3 DNA is kept, in frame starting at base 1. Points the paper makes about the study in general: Sharing across a few donors was observed for around 5% of naive CD4, under 4% of naive CD8, 2.3% of memory CD4, and over 0.3% of memory CD8 clonotypes. Based on pairwise subsampling, the degree of clonotype sharing among donors was expected to be affected by sequencing depth. Compared with non-shared clonotypes, the clonotypes found in all four sorted-subset donors had higher generation probabilities. Naive subsets generally had larger estimated clonotype richness than memory subsets did. The small number of donors limited the genetic and exposure-history diversity represented. Even with the large sequencing depth, rarefaction of the sorted-subset datasets indicated that sequencing was incomplete. Only blood was sampled, and tissue TCR repertoires likely differ from those in blood.

The donors were healthy, HIV-negative adults with no recently reported acute infections or vaccinations. Every donor was a Caucasian adult residing in Nashville, Tennessee, USA. Magnetic negative selection was used to enrich CD4+ T cells, after which naive cells were positively selected on CD45RA and the negative fraction became the memory subset. Blood was collected by leukapheresis, and PBMCs were isolated by Ficoll-Histopaque density gradient centrifugation and then cryopreserved in liquid nitrogen vapor phase. Purity and quantity of every magnetically sorted T cell population were checked by analytical flow cytometry. Genomic DNA was isolated from each sorted fraction and quantified by UV absorbance on a Nanodrop 2000c.

This sequence was found in a man younger than 30 in good health. This sequence uses TRBV5-1 and TRBJ1-4; TRBD1 might be the D gene, on 5 matching bases. The sample consisted of memory CD4+ T cells sorted from blood. In light of the paper, this sample's cell subset or site label describes: CD45RA-negative fraction. The CDR3 has the sequence CASSPIGGVNEKLFF. The DNA sequence is TGCGCCAGCAGCCCTATTGGAGGGGTGAATGAAAAACTGTTTTTT.